The clone carrying this T cell receptor beta chain was detected only a few times. As yet, its antigen is unknown. V lost 1 base, J lost 2 bases, and 6 bases stayed unmatched. Germline-derived CDR1 and CDR2 are LGHNA and YNFKEQ. This CDR3 region has 16 residues. The sample is drawn from a study of blood T cells in healthy people across ages. Regarding the study as a whole: Researchers said unsorted PBMCs prevented a conclusive naive versus antigen-experienced comparison. As age increased, TCR beta diversity per million T cells fell in a roughly linear fashion.

Through a sample-barcoded 5' primer and a J-beta primer mix, a second PCR was run for roughly 6 to 11 cycles. Using its own MiXCR run on the 5' RACE reads, TCRdb lists one record per CDR3 protein. In the table there are 1.5 million to 2 million distinct CDR3 sequences, just under 50% of which are singletons. The sequencing sample was made of blood. The V gene is TRBV4-2, the J gene TRBJ2-5; TRBD2 matches at 8 bases. The origin of this receptor is a woman between 40 and 55 years old in good health. In DNA form, the CDR3 reads TGTGCCAGCAGCCAAGGCGGCGGGGGGCGTCAAGAGACCCAGTACTTC. Translation gives CASSQGGGGRQETQYF.